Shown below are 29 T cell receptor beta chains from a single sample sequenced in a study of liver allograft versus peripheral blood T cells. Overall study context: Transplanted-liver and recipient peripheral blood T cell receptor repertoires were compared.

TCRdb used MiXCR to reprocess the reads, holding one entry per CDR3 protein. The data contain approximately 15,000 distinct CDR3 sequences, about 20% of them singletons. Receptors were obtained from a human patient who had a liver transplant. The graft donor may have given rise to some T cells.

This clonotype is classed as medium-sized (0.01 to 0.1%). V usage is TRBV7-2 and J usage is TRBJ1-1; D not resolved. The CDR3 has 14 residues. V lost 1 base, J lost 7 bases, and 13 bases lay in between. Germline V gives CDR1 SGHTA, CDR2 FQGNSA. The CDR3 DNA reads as TGTGCCAGCAGCTTAGAGACCGCGGGAGGTGAAGCTTTCTTT. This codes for CASSLETAGGEAFF.

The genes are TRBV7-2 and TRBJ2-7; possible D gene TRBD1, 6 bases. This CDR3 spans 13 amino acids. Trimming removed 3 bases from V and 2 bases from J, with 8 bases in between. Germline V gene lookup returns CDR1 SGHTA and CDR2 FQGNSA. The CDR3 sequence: CASSLTGTYEQYF. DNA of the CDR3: TGTGCCAGCAGCTTGACAGGAACCTACGAGCAGTACTTC.

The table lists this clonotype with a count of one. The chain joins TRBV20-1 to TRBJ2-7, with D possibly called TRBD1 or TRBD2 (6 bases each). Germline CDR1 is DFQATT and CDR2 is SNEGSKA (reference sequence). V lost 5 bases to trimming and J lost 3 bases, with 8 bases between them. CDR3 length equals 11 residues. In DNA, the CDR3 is TGCAGTGCTCGGGGGCTCTACGAGCAGTACTTC. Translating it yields CSARGLYEQYF.

CDR3 in DNA: TGCAGTGCTACCCGGGACAGCAATAATTCACCCCTCCACTTT. Protein sequence: CSATRDSNNSPLHF. This chain uses TRBV20-1 with TRBJ1-6; 7 nucleotides agree with TRBD1. Germline CDR1 DFQATT, CDR2 SNEGSKA (reference sequence). There are 14 residues in the CDR3. Unmatched junction bases numbered 5, after V lost 4 bases and J lost 5 bases.

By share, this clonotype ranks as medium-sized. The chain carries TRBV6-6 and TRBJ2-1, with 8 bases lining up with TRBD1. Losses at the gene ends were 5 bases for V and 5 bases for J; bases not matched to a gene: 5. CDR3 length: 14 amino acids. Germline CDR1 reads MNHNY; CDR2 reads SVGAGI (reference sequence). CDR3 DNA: TGTGCCAGCAGTGGCGACAGGGGCCACAATGAGCAGTTCTTC. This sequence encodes CASSGDRGHNEQFF.

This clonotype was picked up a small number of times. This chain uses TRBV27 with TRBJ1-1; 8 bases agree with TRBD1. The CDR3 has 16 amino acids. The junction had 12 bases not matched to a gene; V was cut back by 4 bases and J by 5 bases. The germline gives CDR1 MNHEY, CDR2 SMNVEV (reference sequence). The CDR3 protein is CASSWKGQGARTEAFF. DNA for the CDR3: TGTGCCAGCAGTTGGAAGGGGCAGGGGGCGCGGACTGAAGCTTTCTTT.

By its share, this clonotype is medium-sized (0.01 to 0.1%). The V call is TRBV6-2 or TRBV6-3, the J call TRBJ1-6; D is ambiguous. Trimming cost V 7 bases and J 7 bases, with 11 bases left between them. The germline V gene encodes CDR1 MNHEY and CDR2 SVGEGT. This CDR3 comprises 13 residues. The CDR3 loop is CASTQTTNSPLHF. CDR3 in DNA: TGTGCCAGCACTCAAACCACGAATTCACCCCTCCACTTT.

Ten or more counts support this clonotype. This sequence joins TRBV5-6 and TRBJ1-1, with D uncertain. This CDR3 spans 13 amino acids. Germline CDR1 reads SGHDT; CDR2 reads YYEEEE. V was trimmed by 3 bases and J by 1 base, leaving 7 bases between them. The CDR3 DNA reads TGTGCCAGCAGCTACACCAGGAACACTGAAGCTTTCTTT. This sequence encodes CASSYTRNTEAFF.

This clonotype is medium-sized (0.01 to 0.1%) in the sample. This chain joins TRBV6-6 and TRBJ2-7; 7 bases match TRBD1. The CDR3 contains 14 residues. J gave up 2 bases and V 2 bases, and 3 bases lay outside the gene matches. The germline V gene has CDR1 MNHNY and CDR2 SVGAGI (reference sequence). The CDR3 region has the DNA TGTGCCAGCAGTTACGAGCAGGGGGCCTACGAGCAGTACTTC. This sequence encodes CASSYEQGAYEQYF.

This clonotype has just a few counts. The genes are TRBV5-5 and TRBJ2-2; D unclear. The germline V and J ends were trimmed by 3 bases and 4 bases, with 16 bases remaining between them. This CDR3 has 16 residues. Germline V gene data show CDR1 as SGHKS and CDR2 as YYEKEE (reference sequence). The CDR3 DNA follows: TGTGCCAGCAGCTCGCGACCGACCCGTGCCACCGGGGAGCTGTTTTTT. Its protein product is CASSSRPTRATGELFF.

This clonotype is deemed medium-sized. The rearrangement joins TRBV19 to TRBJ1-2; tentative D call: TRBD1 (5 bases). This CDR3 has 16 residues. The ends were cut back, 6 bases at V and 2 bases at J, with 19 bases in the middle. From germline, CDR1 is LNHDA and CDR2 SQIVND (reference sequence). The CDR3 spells CASSVSRTPPNYGYTF. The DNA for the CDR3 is TGTGCCAGTAGCGTGTCCAGGACACCTCCCAACTATGGCTACACCTTC.

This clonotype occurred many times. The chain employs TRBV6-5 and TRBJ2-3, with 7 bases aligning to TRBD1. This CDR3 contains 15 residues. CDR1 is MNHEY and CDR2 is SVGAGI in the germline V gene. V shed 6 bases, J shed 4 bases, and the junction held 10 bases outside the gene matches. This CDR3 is CASRAQGWGADTQYF. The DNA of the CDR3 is TGTGCCAGCAGGGCACAGGGGTGGGGCGCAGATACGCAGTATTTT.

The CDR3 here is CAWSRDINQPQHF. The CDR3 DNA reads as TGTGCCTGGAGTAGGGACATTAATCAGCCCCAGCATTTT. The chain joins TRBV30 to TRBJ1-5, with a weak D call TRBD1 (6 bases). This CDR3 spans 13 amino acids. The germline V and J ends were trimmed by 2 bases and 4 bases, with 9 bases remaining between them. The germline CDR1 and CDR2 sequences are GTSNPN and SVGIG (reference sequence).

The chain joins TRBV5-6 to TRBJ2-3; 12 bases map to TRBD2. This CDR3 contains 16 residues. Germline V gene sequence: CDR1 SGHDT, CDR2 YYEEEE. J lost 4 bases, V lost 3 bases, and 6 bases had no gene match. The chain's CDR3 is CASSSLAGGQADTQYF. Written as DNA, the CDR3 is TGTGCCAGCAGCTCCCTAGCGGGGGGGCAAGCAGATACGCAGTATTTT.

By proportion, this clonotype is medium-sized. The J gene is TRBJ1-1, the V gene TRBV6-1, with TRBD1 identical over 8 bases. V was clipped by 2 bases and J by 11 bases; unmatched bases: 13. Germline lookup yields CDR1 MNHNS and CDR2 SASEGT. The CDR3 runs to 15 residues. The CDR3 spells CASSERSRGRNRAFF. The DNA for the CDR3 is TGTGCCAGCAGTGAAAGGTCCAGGGGGCGGAATAGGGCTTTCTTT.

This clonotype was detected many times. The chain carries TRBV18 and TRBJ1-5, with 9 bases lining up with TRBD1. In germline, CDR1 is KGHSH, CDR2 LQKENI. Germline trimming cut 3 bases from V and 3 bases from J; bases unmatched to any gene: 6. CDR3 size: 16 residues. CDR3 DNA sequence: TGTGCCAGCTCACCGGGACAGGGCGGAATCAATCAGCCCCAGCATTTT. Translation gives CASSPGQGGINQPQHF.

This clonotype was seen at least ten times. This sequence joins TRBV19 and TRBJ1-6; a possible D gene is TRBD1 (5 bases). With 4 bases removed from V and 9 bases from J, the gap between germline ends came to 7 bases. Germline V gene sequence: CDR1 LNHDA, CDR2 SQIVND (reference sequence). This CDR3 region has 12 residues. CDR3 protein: CASSTRGSPLHF. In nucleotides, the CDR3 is TGTGCCAGTAGTACGAGGGGTTCACCCCTCCACTTT.

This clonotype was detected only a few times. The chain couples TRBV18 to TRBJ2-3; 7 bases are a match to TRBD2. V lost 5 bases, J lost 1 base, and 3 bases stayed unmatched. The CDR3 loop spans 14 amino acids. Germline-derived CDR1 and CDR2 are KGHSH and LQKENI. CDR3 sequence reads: CASSALAGTDTQYF. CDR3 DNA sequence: TGTGCCAGCTCAGCCCTAGCGGGCACAGATACGCAGTATTTT. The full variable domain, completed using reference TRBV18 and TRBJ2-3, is NAGVMQNPRHLVRRRGQEARLRCSPMKGHSHVYWYRQLPEEGLKFMVYLQKENIIDESGMPKERFSAEFPKEGPSILRIQQVVRGDSAAYFCASSALAGTDTQYFGPGTRLTVL.

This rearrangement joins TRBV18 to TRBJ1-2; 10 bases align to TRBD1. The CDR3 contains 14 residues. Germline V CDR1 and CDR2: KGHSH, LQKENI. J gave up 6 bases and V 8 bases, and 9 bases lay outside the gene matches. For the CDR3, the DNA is TGTGCCAGCAACCGGGGACAGGGGATGGATGGCTACACCTTC. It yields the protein CASNRGQGMDGYTF. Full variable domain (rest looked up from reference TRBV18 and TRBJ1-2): NAGVMQNPRHLVRRRGQEARLRCSPMKGHSHVYWYRQLPEEGLKFMVYLQKENIIDESGMPKERFSAEFPKEGPSILRIQQVVRGDSAAYFCASNRGQGMDGYTFGSGTRLTVV.

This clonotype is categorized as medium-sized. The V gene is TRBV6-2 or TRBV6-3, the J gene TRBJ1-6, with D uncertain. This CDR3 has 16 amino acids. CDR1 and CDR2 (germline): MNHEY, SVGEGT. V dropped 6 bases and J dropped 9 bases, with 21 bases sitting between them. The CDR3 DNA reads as TGTGCCAGCAGCCCGCGAGGGTACCCCACTACTTCACCCCTCCACTTT. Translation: CASSPRGYPTTSPLHF.

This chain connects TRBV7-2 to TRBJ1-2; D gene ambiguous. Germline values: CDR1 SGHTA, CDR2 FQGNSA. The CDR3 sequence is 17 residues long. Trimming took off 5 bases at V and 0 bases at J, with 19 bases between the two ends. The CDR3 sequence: CASSVYRDQSTNYGYTF. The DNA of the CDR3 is TGTGCCAGCAGCGTTTACAGAGACCAGTCTACTAACTATGGCTACACCTTC.

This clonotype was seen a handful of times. CDR3 region: CASSYYNAGTGAKDGYTF. CDR3 nucleotides: TGTGCCAGCAGCTACTATAATGCCGGGACAGGGGCGAAGGATGGCTACACCTTC. The chain has TRBV7-9 and TRBJ1-2; 10 bases are shared with TRBD1. Unmatched junction bases numbered 17, after V lost 4 bases and J lost 6 bases. The CDR3 length is 18 residues. In germline, CDR1 is SEHNR, CDR2 FQNEAQ (reference sequence).

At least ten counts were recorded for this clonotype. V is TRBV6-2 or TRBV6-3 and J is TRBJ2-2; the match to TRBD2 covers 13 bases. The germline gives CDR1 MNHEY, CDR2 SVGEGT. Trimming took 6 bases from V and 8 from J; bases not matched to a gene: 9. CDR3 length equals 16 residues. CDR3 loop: CASRPTSGGTGGELFF. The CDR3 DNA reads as TGTGCCAGCAGGCCGACTAGCGGGGGGACCGGTGGGGAGCTGTTTTTT.

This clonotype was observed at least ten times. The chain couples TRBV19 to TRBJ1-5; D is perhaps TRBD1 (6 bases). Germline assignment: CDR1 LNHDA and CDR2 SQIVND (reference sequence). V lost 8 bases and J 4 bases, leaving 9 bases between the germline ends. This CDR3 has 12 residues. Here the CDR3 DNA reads TGTGCCAGTGGACAGCCAAATCAGCCCCAGCATTTT. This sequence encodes CASGQPNQPQHF.

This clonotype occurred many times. In DNA form, the CDR3 reads TGTGCCAGTAGCCCGGGGCCTTGGACCTCTGGAAACACCATATATTTT. As protein: CASSPGPWTSGNTIYF. This chain connects TRBV6-5 to TRBJ1-3; possibly TRBD1 for D (5 bases). V was cut by 9 bases and J by 0 bases, with 18 bases left in between. This CDR3 has 16 amino acids. Germline CDR1 and CDR2: MNHEY and SVGAGI.

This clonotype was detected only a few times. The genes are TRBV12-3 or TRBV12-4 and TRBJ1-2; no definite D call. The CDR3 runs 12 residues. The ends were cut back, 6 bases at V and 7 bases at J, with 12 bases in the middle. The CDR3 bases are TGTGCCAGCAGCTCGGGTCCGGGTGGCTACACCTTC. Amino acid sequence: CASSSGPGGYTF.

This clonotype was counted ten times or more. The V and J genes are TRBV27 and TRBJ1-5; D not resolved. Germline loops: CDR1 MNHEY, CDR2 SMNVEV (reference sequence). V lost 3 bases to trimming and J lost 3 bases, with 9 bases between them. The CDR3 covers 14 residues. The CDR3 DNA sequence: TGTGCCAGCAGTTTCCACGGGTACAATCAGCCCCAGCATTTT. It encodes CASSFHGYNQPQHF.

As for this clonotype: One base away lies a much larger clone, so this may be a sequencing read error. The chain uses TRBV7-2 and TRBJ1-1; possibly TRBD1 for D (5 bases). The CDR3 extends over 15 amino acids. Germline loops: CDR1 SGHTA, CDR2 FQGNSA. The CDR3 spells CASSLSGFLNTETFF. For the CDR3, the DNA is TGTGCCAGCAGCTTATCAGGGTTCCTGAACACTGAAACTTTCTTT.

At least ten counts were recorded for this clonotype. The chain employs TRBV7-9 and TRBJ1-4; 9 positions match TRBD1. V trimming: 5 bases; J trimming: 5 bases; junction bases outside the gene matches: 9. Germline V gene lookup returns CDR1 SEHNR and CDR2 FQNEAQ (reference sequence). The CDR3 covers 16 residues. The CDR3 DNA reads TGTGCCAGCAGCCTGATGGGACAGGGTTTAAATGAAAAACTGTTTTTT. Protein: CASSLMGQGLNEKLFF.